This TCR beta chain derives from a study of blood T cell repertoires in COVID-19. Sequencing used immunoSEQ multiplex PCR; TCRdb keeps in-frame clones, though not all of them. Of fewer than 15,000 clones in the sample, around 87% were seen once. The germline V gene encodes CDR1 MNHEY and CDR2 SMNVEV (reference sequence). V shed 7 bases, J shed 1 base, and the junction held 6 bases outside the gene matches. The CDR3 runs 15 residues. This receptor was taken from a human donor in a cohort sampled during active COVID-19. This chain uses TRBV27 with TRBJ2-3, with TRBD2 identical over 9 bases. Sequenced: peripheral blood. CDR3 in amino acids: CASTRASGGTDTQYF. The CDR3 nucleotides are TGTGCCAGCACCCGGGCTAGCGGGGGCACAGATACGCAGTATTTT.